This T cell receptor beta chain is from a study of beta chain features in type 1 diabetes. V shed 6 bases and J 4 bases; nucleotides not matched to a gene: 1. The CDR3 totals 13 residues. Germline V CDR1 and CDR2: MDHEN, SYDVKM. Regarding this clone: The antigen is undetermined.

Since all of the isolated RNA was reverse transcribed, expressed TCRB transcripts were what got sequenced. TCRdb's table, derived via immunoSEQ multiplex PCR, lists solely in-frame clones and lacks some. The sample contains fewer than 350,000 clones, about 15% of which appear only once. Points from the study as a whole: Moderately but significantly shorter TCRB CDR3s were found in Type 1 diabetes patients in all four CD4+ subsets.

V usage is TRBV28 and J usage is TRBJ2-3; 10 nucleotides agree with TRBD1. Sequencing was done on a sample of naive CD4+ T cells from blood. The receptor was derived from a man between 18 and 29 years old with type 1 diabetes. CDR3 in amino acids: CASRGQGSDTQYF. CDR3 sequence (DNA): TGTGCCAGCAGGGGACAGGGGTCAGATACGCAGTATTTT.